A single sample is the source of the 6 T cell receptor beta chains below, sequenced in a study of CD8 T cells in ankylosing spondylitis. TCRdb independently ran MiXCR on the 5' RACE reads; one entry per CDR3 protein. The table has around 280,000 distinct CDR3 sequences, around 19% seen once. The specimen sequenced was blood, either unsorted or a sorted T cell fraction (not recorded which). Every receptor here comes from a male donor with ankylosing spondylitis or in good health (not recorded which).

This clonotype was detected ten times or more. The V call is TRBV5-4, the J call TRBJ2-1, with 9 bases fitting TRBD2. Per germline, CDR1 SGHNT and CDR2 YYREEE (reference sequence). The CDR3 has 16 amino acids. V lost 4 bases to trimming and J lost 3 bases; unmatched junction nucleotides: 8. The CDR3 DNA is TGTGCCAGCAGCGGCGTGACTAGCGGCCTCTACAATGAGCAGTTCTTC. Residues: CASSGVTSGLYNEQFF.

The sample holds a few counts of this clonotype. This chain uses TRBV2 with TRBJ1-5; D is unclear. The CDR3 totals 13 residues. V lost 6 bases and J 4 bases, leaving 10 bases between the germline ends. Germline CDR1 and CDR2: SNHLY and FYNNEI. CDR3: CASSDDGNQPQHF. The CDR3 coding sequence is TGTGCCAGCAGCGACGACGGAAATCAGCCCCAGCATTTT.

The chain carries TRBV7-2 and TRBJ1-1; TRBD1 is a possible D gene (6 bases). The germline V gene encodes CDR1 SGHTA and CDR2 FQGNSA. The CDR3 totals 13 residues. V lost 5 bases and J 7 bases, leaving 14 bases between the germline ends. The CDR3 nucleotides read TGTGCCAGCAGCCTAAAACAGGGCATTGAAGCTTTCTTT. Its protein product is CASSLKQGIEAFF.

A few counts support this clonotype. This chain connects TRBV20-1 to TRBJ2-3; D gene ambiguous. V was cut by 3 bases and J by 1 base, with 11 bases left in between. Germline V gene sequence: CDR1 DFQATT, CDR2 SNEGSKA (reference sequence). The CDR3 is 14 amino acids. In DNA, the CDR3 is TGCAGTGCTAGCACTGAAAAGGGCACAGATACGCAGTATTTT. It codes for CSASTEKGTDTQYF.

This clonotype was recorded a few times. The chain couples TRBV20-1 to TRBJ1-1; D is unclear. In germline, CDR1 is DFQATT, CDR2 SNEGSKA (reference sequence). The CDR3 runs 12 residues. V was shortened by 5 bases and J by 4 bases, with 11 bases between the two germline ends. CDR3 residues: CSAGGLGTEAFF. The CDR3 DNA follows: TGCAGTGCTGGAGGGTTGGGCACTGAAGCTTTCTTT.

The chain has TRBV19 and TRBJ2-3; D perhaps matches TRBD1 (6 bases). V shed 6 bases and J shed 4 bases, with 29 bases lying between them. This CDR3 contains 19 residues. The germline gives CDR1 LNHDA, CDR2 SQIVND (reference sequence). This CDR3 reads CASSGAWFQGNARPDTQYF. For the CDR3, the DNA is TGTGCCAGTAGCGGGGCCTGGTTCCAGGGGAACGCAAGGCCAGATACGCAGTATTTT.